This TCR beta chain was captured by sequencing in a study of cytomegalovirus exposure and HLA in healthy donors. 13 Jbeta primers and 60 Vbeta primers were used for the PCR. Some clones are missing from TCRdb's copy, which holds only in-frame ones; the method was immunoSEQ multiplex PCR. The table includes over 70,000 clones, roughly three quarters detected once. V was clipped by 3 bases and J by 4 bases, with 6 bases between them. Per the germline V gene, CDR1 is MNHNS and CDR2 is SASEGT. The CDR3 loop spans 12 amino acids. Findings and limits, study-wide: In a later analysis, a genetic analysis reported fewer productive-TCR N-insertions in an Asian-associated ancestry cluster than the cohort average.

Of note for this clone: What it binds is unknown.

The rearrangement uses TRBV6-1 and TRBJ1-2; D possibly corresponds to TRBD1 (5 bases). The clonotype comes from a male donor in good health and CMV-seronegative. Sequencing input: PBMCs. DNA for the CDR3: TGTGCCAGCAGTGACAGGGTCTATGGCTACACCTTC. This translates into CASSDRVYGYTF.